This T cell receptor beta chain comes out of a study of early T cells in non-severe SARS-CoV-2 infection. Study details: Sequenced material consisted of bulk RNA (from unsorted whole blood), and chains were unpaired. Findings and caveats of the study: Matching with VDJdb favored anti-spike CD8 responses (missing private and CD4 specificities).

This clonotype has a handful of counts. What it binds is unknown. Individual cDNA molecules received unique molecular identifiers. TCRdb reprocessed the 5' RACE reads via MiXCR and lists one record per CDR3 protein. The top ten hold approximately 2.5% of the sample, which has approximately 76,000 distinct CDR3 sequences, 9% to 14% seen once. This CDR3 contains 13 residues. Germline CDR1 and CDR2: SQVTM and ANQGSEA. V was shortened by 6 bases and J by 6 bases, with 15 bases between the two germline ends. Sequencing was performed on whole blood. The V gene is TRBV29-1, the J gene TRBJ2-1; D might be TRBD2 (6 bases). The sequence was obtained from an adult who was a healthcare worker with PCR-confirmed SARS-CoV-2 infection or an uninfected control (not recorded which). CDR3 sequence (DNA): TGCAGCGTCAGAGGAGGGTCCCTCAATGAGCAGTTCTTC. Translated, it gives CSVRGGSLNEQFF.